This T cell receptor beta chain was retrieved from a study of shared clonotypes between healthy human individuals. Whole-study findings and limits: Sequencing depth was predicted to influence how clonotypes are shared among donors.

Selected positively for CCR7 and CD45RO-negative, naive CD8 cells excluded terminally differentiated effector memory CD45RA+ cells. Clones were sequenced by immunoSEQ multiplex PCR, and TCRdb holds only the in-frame ones, with some missing. Seen here are about 870,000 clones, 80% to 95% observed once, and the top ten hold more than 20%. A note on this clone: Its antigen is as yet unknown.

The CDR3 spans 13 residues. Trimming removed 1 base from V and 2 bases from J, with 5 bases in between. Germline CDR1 is MNHEY and CDR2 is SMNVEV (reference sequence). The sequence derives from a man aged 25-45 years in good health. This rearrangement joins TRBV27 to TRBJ2-5; D call uncertain. Sample: naive CD8+ T cells sorted from blood. The CDR3 loop is CASSLFVQETQYF. CDR3 coding DNA: TGTGCCAGCAGTTTATTCGTACAAGAGACCCAGTACTTC.